The clone carrying this T cell receptor beta chain showed up many times. With the read ending 3 residues before the CDR3 end, the germline J gene is used to fill in that end. Per germline, CDR1 SGHVS and CDR2 FNYEAQ. This CDR3 is built from 18 residues. The V gene end was trimmed by 4 bases and the J gene end by 2 bases; junction bases not matched to a gene: 13. This entry comes from a study of T cell clonality in common variable immunodeficiency. Sequencing was performed with immunoSEQ multiplex PCR; in TCRdb, only in-frame clones are kept and a portion is missing. Found here are around 55,000 clones, no singletons; the ten largest cover more than 1.5%.

Sample: peripheral blood mononuclear cells. The sequence derives from a person aged 18 to 70 in good health. The chain uses TRBV7-6 and TRBJ2-7; 11 positions agree with TRBD2. The CDR3 is CASSSKAPGLADTYEQYF. Partial CDR3 DNA: TGTGCCAGCAGCTCAAAGGCTCCGGGACTAGCGGATACCTACGAG.